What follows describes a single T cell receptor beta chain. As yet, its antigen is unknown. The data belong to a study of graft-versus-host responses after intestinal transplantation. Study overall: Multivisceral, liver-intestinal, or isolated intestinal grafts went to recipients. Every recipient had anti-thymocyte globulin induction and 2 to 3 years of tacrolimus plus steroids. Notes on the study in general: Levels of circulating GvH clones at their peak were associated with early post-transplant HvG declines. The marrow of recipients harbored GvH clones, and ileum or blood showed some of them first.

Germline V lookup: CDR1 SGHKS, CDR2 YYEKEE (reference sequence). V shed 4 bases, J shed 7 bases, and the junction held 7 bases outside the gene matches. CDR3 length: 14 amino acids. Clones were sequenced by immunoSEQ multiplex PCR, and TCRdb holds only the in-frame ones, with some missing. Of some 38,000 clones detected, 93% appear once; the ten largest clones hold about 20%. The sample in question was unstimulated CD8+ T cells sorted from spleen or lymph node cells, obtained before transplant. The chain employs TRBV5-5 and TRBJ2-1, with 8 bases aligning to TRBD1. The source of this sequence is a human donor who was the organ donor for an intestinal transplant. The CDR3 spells CASSRTGGGNEQFF. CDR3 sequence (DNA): TGTGCCAGCAGCCGAACAGGGGGTGGGAATGAGCAGTTCTTC. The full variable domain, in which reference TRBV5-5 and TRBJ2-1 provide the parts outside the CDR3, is DAGVTQSPTHLIKTRGQQVTLRCSPISGHKSVSWYQQVLGQGPQFIFQYYEKEERGRGNFPDRFSARQFPNYSSELNVNALLLGDSALYLCASSRTGGGNEQFFGPGTRLTVL.